The present T cell receptor (delta chain) was sequenced within a study of γδ T cells in repeated Plasmodium falciparum infection. Flow sorting of PBMC yielded separate Vgamma9/Vdelta2+ and Vdelta2-negative gammadelta T cell populations for bulk repertoire analysis. Comments on this clone: TCRdb's protein for this DNA is that of a much larger clone and differs from the translation at residue 12, likely a read error; the protein shown is the DNA translation.

The CDR3 extends over 19 amino acids. The germline gives CDR1 GEAIGNYY, CDR2 EKD. Both TRG and TRD chains were sequenced from each sorted sample. TCRdb reanalyzed the multiplex PCR reads using CATT. The top ten clones hold under 9.5% of a sample with 85,000 to 95,000 delta-chain clones, 1.4% to 1.5% of them seen once. The sequencing input was gamma-delta T cells from blood. This sequence originates from a pool of human donors (malaria-infected and uninfected, not separated). The rearrangement joins TRDV2 to TRDJ3, with 10 bases lining up with TRDD3. TCRdb lists no J gene, so it was determined here by aligning the DNA to germline. CDR3 region: CACDTVLGDFSCDTRQMFF. DNA of the CDR3: TGTGCCTGTGACACCGTACTGGGGGATTTCTCCTGTGACACCCGACAGATGTTTTTC.